Sequencing of this T cell receptor (beta chain) was carried out in a study of shared clonotypes between healthy human individuals. Clones were sequenced by immunoSEQ multiplex PCR, and TCRdb holds only the in-frame ones, with some missing. The sample has about 1 million clones, approximately 70% seen once. The sequencing sample was made of memory CD4+ T cells sorted from blood. Described subset: CD45RA-negative fraction. This clonotype was obtained from a man aged 18 to 30 in good health.

The DNA for the CDR3 is TGTGCCAGCAGCTTAAGGCTAGCTAGCACAGATACGCAGTATTTT. Protein product: CASSLRLASTDTQYF. The chain couples TRBV7-9 to TRBJ2-3, with a tentative D call TRBD2 (5 bases). Germline V gene lookup returns CDR1 SEHNR and CDR2 FQNEAQ (reference sequence). V was shortened by 2 bases and J by 0 bases, with 9 bases between the two germline ends. This CDR3 has 15 amino acids.